Given below is one T cell receptor beta chain in context. The antigen is not known. The source of the sample is a study of shared clonotypes between healthy human individuals. Whole-study findings and limits: Naive subsets, compared against memory subsets, generally had larger estimated richness values.

CD45RO-negative, CCR7-positively selected cells formed the naive CD8 fraction, excluding terminally differentiated effector memory CD45RA+ cells. Recent acute infections and vaccinations were absent in the healthy HIV-negative adult donors. Deep level was the assay's run setting. When replicate PCRs were run on sorted subsets, they used 200 to 250 ng DNA, about 31,000 T cell genomes. Assay: immunoSEQ multiplex PCR; the TCRdb copy retains only in-frame clones and omits some. Of 550,000 to 750,000 clones in the sample, around 90% were seen once. The germline V gene encodes CDR1 SGHTA and CDR2 FQGTGA. With 5 bases clipped from V and 7 bases from J, the junction kept 7 bases outside the gene matches. CDR3 size: 15 residues.

The chain employs TRBV7-3 and TRBJ2-1; 11 nucleotides agree with TRBD1. This TCR came from a man in his thirties or forties in good health. The sequencing input was naive CD8+ T cells sorted from blood. CDR3 coding DNA: TGTGCCAGCAGCCACGGACAGGGGGCGAAGAATGAGCAGTTCTTC. Translation gives CASSHGQGAKNEQFF.